The rows below give T cell receptor beta chains drawn from one sample of a study of blood T cell repertoires in COVID-19. Only in-frame clones appear in the TCRdb table, and some are missing; sequencing was by immunoSEQ multiplex PCR. The sample contains 30,000 to 45,000 clones, 80% to 90% of which appear only once. Sequenced input: peripheral blood. The source is a human donor in a cohort sampled during active COVID-19. Both conserved end residues are part of each CDR3. Fields, in order: J gene, V gene, D gene, clone size, CDR3 protein, CDR3 DNA. A D gene is named only where the DNA matches it firmly. The size field is filled for only some rows; it gives once, few, many or a size class.

j_call: TRBJ1-2; v_call: TRBV28; d_call: TRBD1; clone_size: .; cdr3_aa: CASRTRGGGGQGNGYTF; cdr3_nt: TGTGCCAGCAGGACTCGCGGTGGTGGAGGACAGGGGAATGGCTACACCTTC
j_call: TRBJ2-5; v_call: TRBV24-1; d_call: TRBD1; clone_size: .; cdr3_aa: CATSDSGTGGQETQYF; cdr3_nt: TGTGCCACCAGTGATTCCGGGACAGGGGGCCAAGAGACCCAGTACTTC
j_call: TRBJ2-5; v_call: TRBV7-9; d_call: TRBD2; clone_size: .; cdr3_aa: CASSSGLAGGQETQYF; cdr3_nt: TGTGCCAGCAGCTCGGGACTAGCGGGGGGGCAAGAGACCCAGTACTTC
j_call: TRBJ1-1; v_call: TRBV11-3; d_call: TRBD1; clone_size: .; cdr3_aa: CASSLDRVTEAFF; cdr3_nt: TGTGCCAGCAGCCTGGACAGGGTCACTGAAGCTTTCTTT
j_call: TRBJ1-5; v_call: TRBV5-4; d_call: .; clone_size: .; cdr3_aa: CASSLDSSQPQHF; cdr3_nt: TGTGCCAGCAGCTTGGACAGTAGTCAGCCCCAGCATTTT
j_call: TRBJ2-5; v_call: TRBV7-9; d_call: TRBD2; clone_size: few; cdr3_aa: CASSDERGGLVVNKETQYF; cdr3_nt: TGTGCCAGCAGCGACGAGCGAGGGGGACTAGTTGTTAATAAGGAGACCCAGTACTTC
j_call: TRBJ2-3; v_call: TRBV28; d_call: TRBD2; clone_size: .; cdr3_aa: CASSWTSGRASTQYF; cdr3_nt: TGTGCCAGCAGCTGGACTAGCGGGAGGGCCAGTACGCAGTATTTT
j_call: TRBJ1-5; v_call: TRBV6-5; d_call: .; clone_size: .; cdr3_aa: CASRQGRDQPQHF; cdr3_nt: TGTGCCAGCAGACAGGGCAGGGATCAGCCCCAGCATTTT
j_call: TRBJ2-7; v_call: TRBV5-1; d_call: TRBD2; clone_size: once; cdr3_aa: CASSLAMGLAGEQYF; cdr3_nt: TGCGCCAGCAGCTTGGCCATGGGACTAGCGGGAGAGCAGTACTTC
j_call: TRBJ2-7; v_call: TRBV19; d_call: TRBD1; clone_size: .; cdr3_aa: CASSEGQGAREQYF; cdr3_nt: TGTGCCAGTAGTGAGGGACAGGGGGCGAGGGAGCAGTACTTC
j_call: TRBJ2-5; v_call: TRBV18; d_call: .; clone_size: .; cdr3_aa: CASSVGRPGLGETQYF; cdr3_nt: TGTGCCAGCTCAGTTGGACGGCCAGGGTTGGGAGAGACCCAGTACTTC
j_call: TRBJ1-4; v_call: TRBV19; d_call: TRBD1; clone_size: .; cdr3_aa: CATRSPGGLTNEKLFF; cdr3_nt: TGTGCCACCCGAAGCCCAGGGGGACTAACTAATGAAAAACTGTTTTTT
j_call: TRBJ1-1; v_call: TRBV5-4; d_call: TRBD1; clone_size: .; cdr3_aa: CASSRDRTTEAFF; cdr3_nt: TGTGCCAGCAGTCGGGACAGGACCACTGAAGCTTTCTTT
j_call: TRBJ1-2; v_call: TRBV10-1; d_call: .; clone_size: .; cdr3_aa: CASSARWRVYGYTF; cdr3_nt: TGCGCCAGCAGTGCCCGGTGGAGGGTCTATGGCTACACCTTC
j_call: TRBJ2-5; v_call: TRBV7-3; d_call: TRBD2; clone_size: few; cdr3_aa: CASSLLAGGRETQYF; cdr3_nt: TGTGCCAGCAGCTTACTCGCGGGAGGGCGAGAGACCCAGTACTTC
j_call: TRBJ2-7; v_call: TRBV6-6; d_call: TRBD2; clone_size: .; cdr3_aa: CASTLTSMTYEQYF; cdr3_nt: TGTGCCAGCACTCTGACTAGCATGACCTACGAGCAGTACTTC
j_call: TRBJ2-1; v_call: TRBV11-3; d_call: .; clone_size: .; cdr3_aa: CASSLNAGSYNEQFF; cdr3_nt: TGTGCCAGCAGCTTAAACGCAGGGTCCTACAATGAGCAGTTCTTC
j_call: TRBJ2-1; v_call: TRBV9; d_call: TRBD2; clone_size: .; cdr3_aa: CASSVDSGRAREQFF; cdr3_nt: TGTGCCAGCAGCGTAGATAGCGGGAGGGCCAGGGAGCAGTTCTTC
j_call: TRBJ2-1; v_call: TRBV28; d_call: .; clone_size: .; cdr3_aa: CASSLGEQFF; cdr3_nt: TGTGCCAGCAGTTTAGGCGAGCAGTTCTTC
j_call: TRBJ1-2; v_call: TRBV5-1; d_call: .; clone_size: .; cdr3_aa: CASSAVQGWGYTF; cdr3_nt: TGCGCCAGCAGCGCCGTACAGGGTTGGGGCTACACCTTC
j_call: TRBJ2-2; v_call: TRBV7-9; d_call: .; clone_size: .; cdr3_aa: CASSSGELFF; cdr3_nt: TGTGCCAGCAGCTCTGGGGAGCTGTTTTTT
j_call: TRBJ2-3; v_call: TRBV5-1; d_call: .; clone_size: .; cdr3_aa: CASSPGGAVAADTQYF; cdr3_nt: TGCGCCAGCAGCCCCGGTGGTGCGGTGGCGGCAGATACGCAGTATTTT
j_call: TRBJ2-7; v_call: TRBV2; d_call: .; clone_size: .; cdr3_aa: CASSEGQGGHEQYF; cdr3_nt: TGTGCCAGCAGTGAAGGGCAGGGGGGCCACGAGCAGTACTTC
j_call: TRBJ1-2; v_call: TRBV28; d_call: TRBD1; clone_size: once; cdr3_aa: CASSSGQGTILRGYTF; cdr3_nt: TGTGCCAGCAGTTCGGGACAGGGGACGATTTTACGCGGCTACACCTTC
j_call: TRBJ1-2; v_call: TRBV19; d_call: .; clone_size: .; cdr3_aa: CATTGPYGYTF; cdr3_nt: TGTGCCACCACAGGGCCCTATGGCTACACCTTC
j_call: TRBJ1-1; v_call: TRBV6-2/TRBV6-3; d_call: .; clone_size: .; cdr3_aa: CASSWEGYTEAFF; cdr3_nt: TGTGCCAGCAGTTGGGAGGGCTACACTGAAGCTTTCTTT
j_call: TRBJ1-2; v_call: TRBV2; d_call: TRBD1; clone_size: .; cdr3_aa: CASSEAYMGQGNGYTF; cdr3_nt: TGTGCCAGCAGTGAAGCGTATATGGGACAGGGGAATGGCTACACCTTC
j_call: TRBJ2-5; v_call: TRBV24-1; d_call: TRBD2; clone_size: once; cdr3_aa: CATSDSLAGGPVFTQYF; cdr3_nt: TGTGCCACCAGTGATTCCCTAGCGGGAGGGCCGGTGTTTACCCAGTACTTC
j_call: TRBJ2-5; v_call: TRBV9; d_call: TRBD2; clone_size: once; cdr3_aa: CASSDRSGRGVETQYF; cdr3_nt: TGTGCCAGCAGCGATCGAAGCGGGAGAGGAGTAGAGACCCAGTACTTC
j_call: TRBJ1-5; v_call: TRBV7-9; d_call: .; clone_size: .; cdr3_aa: CASSLGPGLNQPQHF; cdr3_nt: TGTGCCAGCAGCTTAGGGCCAGGGTTAAATCAGCCCCAGCATTTT
j_call: TRBJ2-2; v_call: TRBV5-1; d_call: TRBD2; clone_size: .; cdr3_aa: CASSLGPSGGTGELFF; cdr3_nt: TGCGCCAGCAGCTTGGGTCCTAGCGGGGGGACCGGGGAGCTGTTTTTT
j_call: TRBJ1-2; v_call: TRBV19; d_call: .; clone_size: .; cdr3_aa: CATQGVVYTF; cdr3_nt: TGTGCCACCCAAGGGGTAGTCTACACCTTC
j_call: TRBJ2-7; v_call: TRBV11-3; d_call: .; clone_size: .; cdr3_aa: CASSLGTAGEQYF; cdr3_nt: TGTGCCAGCAGCCTCGGGACTGCGGGAGAGCAGTACTTC
j_call: TRBJ2-1; v_call: TRBV6-2/TRBV6-3; d_call: .; clone_size: once; cdr3_aa: CASSYSLIYNEQFF; cdr3_nt: TGTGCCAGCAGTTACTCACTGATCTACAATGAGCAGTTCTTC
j_call: TRBJ2-3; v_call: TRBV9; d_call: .; clone_size: .; cdr3_aa: CASSVGGRVEGTQYF; cdr3_nt: TGTGCCAGCAGCGTAGGGGGTAGGGTAGAGGGTACGCAGTATTTT
j_call: TRBJ1-1; v_call: TRBV5-1; d_call: .; clone_size: .; cdr3_aa: CASSLDPGVEAFF; cdr3_nt: TGCGCCAGCAGCTTGGACCCGGGGGTTGAAGCTTTCTTT
j_call: TRBJ1-2; v_call: TRBV7-2; d_call: .; clone_size: .; cdr3_aa: CASSLAGGAAVRGYTF; cdr3_nt: TGTGCCAGCAGCTTAGCGGGGGGAGCGGCGGTCCGGGGCTACACCTTC
j_call: TRBJ1-1; v_call: TRBV18; d_call: .; clone_size: .; cdr3_aa: CASSPPRASTEAFF; cdr3_nt: TGTGCCAGCTCACCACCGCGGGCCTCGACTGAAGCTTTCTTT
j_call: TRBJ2-1; v_call: TRBV19; d_call: .; clone_size: .; cdr3_aa: CASSTSSYNEQFF; cdr3_nt: TGTGCCAGTAGTACCAGCTCCTACAATGAGCAGTTCTTC
j_call: TRBJ2-1; v_call: TRBV5-4; d_call: .; clone_size: .; cdr3_aa: CASSSEVDEQFF; cdr3_nt: TGTGCCAGCAGCTCGGAGGTGGATGAGCAGTTCTTC
j_call: TRBJ1-2; v_call: TRBV6-5; d_call: TRBD1; clone_size: .; cdr3_aa: CASTFLTGLYGYTF; cdr3_nt: TGTGCCAGCACTTTTTTGACAGGGCTCTATGGCTACACCTTC
j_call: TRBJ2-5; v_call: TRBV5-1; d_call: TRBD2; clone_size: .; cdr3_aa: CASSRGSSGSQETQYF; cdr3_nt: TGCGCCAGCAGCAGGGGGTCTAGCGGGTCCCAAGAGACCCAGTACTTC
j_call: TRBJ1-5; v_call: TRBV2; d_call: .; clone_size: few; cdr3_aa: CASRADSYSNQPQHF; cdr3_nt: TGTGCCAGCAGGGCGGACAGTTATAGCAATCAGCCCCAGCATTTT
j_call: TRBJ1-5; v_call: TRBV6-5; d_call: TRBD1; clone_size: .; cdr3_aa: CASSLRTGDQPQHF; cdr3_nt: TGTGCCAGCAGCCTGCGGACAGGGGATCAGCCCCAGCATTTT
j_call: TRBJ2-1; v_call: TRBV7-3; d_call: TRBD1; clone_size: .; cdr3_aa: CASTPGQGDNEQFF; cdr3_nt: TGTGCCAGCACCCCTGGACAGGGGGACAATGAGCAGTTCTTC
j_call: TRBJ2-1; v_call: TRBV28; d_call: .; clone_size: few; cdr3_aa: CASSYRGGSSYNEQFF; cdr3_nt: TGTGCCAGCAGTTACAGGGGGGGTAGCTCCTACAATGAGCAGTTCTTC
j_call: TRBJ1-2; v_call: TRBV3-1/TRBV3-2; d_call: .; clone_size: .; cdr3_aa: CASSQDRGGYTF; cdr3_nt: TGTGCCAGCAGCCAAGACAGGGGTGGCTACACCTTC
j_call: TRBJ2-1; v_call: TRBV5-1; d_call: .; clone_size: .; cdr3_aa: CASSLLYSAGKKNEQFF; cdr3_nt: TGCGCCAGCAGCTTGCTGTACTCGGCAGGGAAAAAGAATGAGCAGTTCTTC
j_call: TRBJ1-5; v_call: TRBV4-1; d_call: .; clone_size: .; cdr3_aa: CASSQERSGLGQPQHF; cdr3_nt: TGCGCCAGCAGCCAAGAAAGGTCCGGCCTCGGGCAGCCCCAGCATTTT
j_call: TRBJ1-5; v_call: TRBV3-1/TRBV3-2; d_call: .; clone_size: .; cdr3_aa: CASSQDHRNQPQHF; cdr3_nt: TGTGCCAGCAGCCAAGACCACAGGAATCAGCCCCAGCATTTT
j_call: TRBJ1-1; v_call: TRBV5-1; d_call: .; clone_size: .; cdr3_aa: CASSLTGQLNTEAFF; cdr3_nt: TGCGCCAGCAGCTTGACTGGACAGTTGAACACTGAAGCTTTCTTT